This T cell receptor beta chain was recovered during a study of cytomegalovirus exposure and HLA in healthy donors. The study's findings and limits: Associated with cytomegalovirus, according to the listing, were fewer than 200 TCR beta chains. According to an earlier analysis, most TCR beta V segments yielded productive rearrangements about 87% or about 30% of the time. Most TCR sequences were rare, but some public TCRs occurred in many donors.

The primer mix had 60 Vbeta and 13 Jbeta primers. Assay: immunoSEQ multiplex PCR; the TCRdb copy retains only in-frame clones and omits some. The repertoire table contains around 78,000 clones. A word on this clone: Its antigen is unknown.

The CDR3 has 13 amino acids. CDR1 and CDR2 from the germline V gene are MGHDK and SYGVNS. Deletions cut 1 base from V and 7 bases from J, with 9 bases between. The specimen was PBMCs. V is TRBV25-1 and J is TRBJ2-3; D is uncertain. The sequence came from a man aged 18 to 29 in good health and CMV-seropositive. CDR3 in amino acids: CASSESGTYTQYF. The CDR3 nucleotides read TGTGCCAGCAGTGAATCGGGTACCTATACGCAGTATTTT.